These 17 T cell receptor beta chains share one sample of origin, sequenced in a study of T cell repertoires in cytomegalovirus infection. No antigens are known for them. MiXCR, applied by TCRdb to the reads, yields one record per CDR3 protein. The sample lists 700,000 to 950,000 distinct CDR3 sequences; 30% to 35% were seen once. The sample was cultured CD8+ T cells from PBMCs, taken from culture after CMV antigen stimulation. The receptors were gathered from a human donor in good health (CMV status not recorded). Some clones in this sample may be carry-over from other donors' samples.

The rearrangement uses TRBV9 and TRBJ1-4, with a tentative D call TRBD1 (6 bases). CDR1 SGDLS and CDR2 YYNGEE come from the germline V gene. The CDR3 spans 15 residues. V lost 3 bases and J 5 bases, leaving 14 bases between the germline ends. DNA for the CDR3: TGTGCCAGCAGCGGCCGGGACACCTGGAATGAAAAACTGTTTTTT. Protein product: CASSGRDTWNEKLFF.

The chain uses TRBV6-8 and TRBJ1-5, with 10 positions matching TRBD1. CDR1 and CDR2 (germline): MNHGY, SAAAGT. The ends lost 3 bases at V and 1 base at J; junction bases unmatched: 18. This CDR3 is 21 amino acids long. The CDR3 DNA sequence: TGTGCCAGCAGTTATCCGGACAGGGGGAGGGGGAAAATAGAGAGCAATCAGCCCCAGCATTTT. Translation gives CASSYPDRGRGKIESNQPQHF.

In its sample, this clonotype was seen a few times. V and J are TRBV6-5 and TRBJ2-1, with unresolved D. In germline, CDR1 is MNHEY, CDR2 SVGAGI. The CDR3 length is 17 residues. Trimming removed 6 bases at V and 4 bases at J, with 22 bases between. CDR3 sequence: CASSLYQDLMGYNEQFF. The CDR3 nucleotides are TGTGCCAGCAGCCTATATCAGGACCTTATGGGTTACAATGAGCAGTTCTTC.

This clonotype was counted ten times or more. The rearrangement uses TRBV7-9 and TRBJ1-1, with D hard to call. This CDR3 is built from 15 residues. The germline V and J ends were trimmed by 1 base and 6 bases, with 15 bases remaining between them. Germline V gene lookup returns CDR1 SEHNR and CDR2 FQNEAQ (reference sequence). CDR3 region: CASSLDRSGIPEAFF. The CDR3 DNA is TGTGCCAGCAGCTTAGATAGATCAGGAATCCCTGAAGCTTTCTTT.

V usage is TRBV6-4 and J usage is TRBJ1-5, with TRBD1 matching 8 bases. CDR1 MRHNA and CDR2 SNTAGT come from the germline V gene. This CDR3 region has 18 residues. V dropped 2 bases and J dropped 1; count of bases not matched to a gene: 10. Here the CDR3 reads CASSDTETGEESNQPQHF. CDR3 DNA: TGTGCCAGCAGTGACACCGAGACAGGGGAAGAAAGCAATCAGCCCCAGCATTTT.

The chain employs TRBV20-1 and TRBJ1-6; D perhaps matches TRBD1 (5 bases). V dropped 6 bases and J dropped 9 bases, with 18 bases sitting between them. The CDR3 sequence is 14 residues long. Germline CDR1 is DFQATT and CDR2 is SNEGSKA (reference sequence). The CDR3 loop reads CSARGRDEGSPLHF. CDR3 coding DNA: TGCAGTGCCCGTGGGCGGGACGAGGGTTCACCCCTCCACTTT.

The chain combines TRBV7-3 with TRBJ1-1; TRBD1 aligns across 9 bases. CDR3 length: 16 amino acids. Germline loops: CDR1 SGHTA, CDR2 FQGTGA. V lost 5 bases and J lost 8; bases outside the gene matches: 15. The CDR3: CASSVTGGRDVREAFF. Written as DNA, the CDR3 is TGTGCCAGCAGCGTCACAGGGGGCCGGGATGTTCGGGAAGCTTTCTTT.

The J gene is TRBJ1-1, the V gene TRBV7-8; D perhaps matches TRBD1 (5 bases). This CDR3 is built from 13 residues. V lost 1 base and J 10 bases, leaving 13 bases between the germline ends. CDR1 SGHVS and CDR2 FQNEAQ come from the germline V gene. The CDR3 DNA is TGTGCCAGCAGCTTAGAGGGCCCCGGGGGAGCTTTCTTT. It encodes CASSLEGPGGAFF.

The V gene is TRBV7-4, the J gene TRBJ1-6; perhaps TRBD1 as D (5 bases). V was clipped by 5 bases and J by 0 bases, with 17 bases between them. There are 18 residues in the CDR3. The germline CDR1 and CDR2 sequences are SGHVT and SQSDAQ. The CDR3, as DNA: TGTGCCAGCAGCCCTCCGGCGGGGGTGAGCTCCTATAATTCACCCCTCCACTTT. The encoded protein is CASSPPAGVSSYNSPLHF.

The chain carries TRBV10-3 and TRBJ1-2; unclear D gene. Germline assignment: CDR1 ENHRY and CDR2 SYGVKD. Trimming pared 1 base from V and 7 bases from J, leaving 16 bases between. This CDR3 is built from 15 residues. CDR3 protein: CAISELREKDAGYTF. CDR3 nucleotides: TGTGCCATCAGTGAGTTGAGGGAAAAGGATGCTGGCTACACCTTC.

This clonotype was observed at least ten times. The chain couples TRBV7-6 to TRBJ2-5; TRBD2 is a possible D gene (5 bases). Trimming pared 5 bases from V and 2 bases from J, leaving 18 bases between. The CDR3 sequence is 16 residues long. CDR1 and CDR2 from the germline V gene are SGHVS and FNYEAQ. CDR3 region: CASSPEGTWVQETQYF. In DNA, the CDR3 is TGTGCCAGCAGCCCAGAGGGAACTTGGGTGCAAGAGACCCAGTACTTC.

This chain links TRBV2 with TRBJ2-3, with 15 bases lining up with TRBD2. CDR1 is SNHLY and CDR2 is FYNNEI in the germline V gene. With 1 base clipped from V and 1 base from J, the junction kept 6 bases outside the gene matches. The CDR3 is made up of 19 amino acids. CDR3: CASSEVPWTSGGGTDTQYF. Written as DNA, the CDR3 is TGTGCCAGCAGTGAAGTACCATGGACTAGCGGGGGGGGCACAGATACGCAGTATTTT. Full variable domain (rest looked up from reference TRBV2 and TRBJ2-3): EPEVTQTPSHQVTQMGQEVILRCVPISNHLYFYWYRQILGQKVEFLVSFYNNEISEKSEIFDDQFSVERPDGSNFTLKIRSTKLEDSAMYFCASSEVPWTSGGGTDTQYFGPGTRLTVL.

The sample holds a few counts of this clonotype. This chain joins TRBV12-3 or TRBV12-4 and TRBJ2-1, with D possibly being TRBD2 (6 bases). The CDR3 extends over 15 amino acids. V was trimmed by 5 bases and J by 3 bases, leaving 14 bases between them. The CDR3 reads CASSPFDGGYNEQFF. For the CDR3, the DNA is TGTGCCAGCAGTCCTTTCGACGGGGGCTACAATGAGCAGTTCTTC.

The J gene is TRBJ1-1, the V gene TRBV19, with D possibly being TRBD1 (5 bases). CDR3 size: 13 residues. CDR1 LNHDA and CDR2 SQIVND come from the germline V gene (reference sequence). The ends were cut back, 7 bases at V and 6 bases at J, with 15 bases in the middle. In DNA, the CDR3 is TGTGCCAGTACCACCTGGGAGGGGTCTGAAGCTTTCTTT. Translating gives CASTTWEGSEAFF.

The CDR3 DNA is TGTGCCAGCAGTCTGGTCGGGACTAGCGGTGCCGGGGAGCTGTTTTTT. It codes for CASSLVGTSGAGELFF. The V gene is TRBV6-2 or TRBV6-3, the J gene TRBJ2-2; 11 nucleotides match TRBD2. Germline CDR1 MNHEY, CDR2 SVGEGT. This CDR3 is built from 16 residues. The trim removed 5 bases at V and 6 bases at J, leaving 8 bases unmatched.

This clonotype was seen a few times. The gene calls are TRBV2 and TRBJ1-1; D remains ambiguous. V was clipped by 8 bases and J by 1 base, with 5 bases between them. CDR3 length: 11 residues. CDR1 is SNHLY, CDR2 FYNNEI, per germline. The CDR3: CASPWNTEAFF. In DNA form, the CDR3 reads TGTGCCAGCCCATGGAACACTGAAGCTTTCTTT. Drawing the rest from reference TRBV2 and TRBJ1-1, the complete variable domain is EPEVTQTPSHQVTQMGQEVILRCVPISNHLYFYWYRQILGQKVEFLVSFYNNEISEKSEIFDDQFSVERPDGSNFTLKIRSTKLEDSAMYFCASPWNTEAFFGQGTRLTVV.

This clonotype came up a few times. V and J are TRBV27 and TRBJ1-2; possible D gene TRBD1, 5 bases. Germline CDR1 and CDR2: MNHEY and SMNVEV (reference sequence). The CDR3 is 15 amino acids. Trimming stripped 2 bases from V and 3 bases from J, with 13 bases between. The CDR3 region is CASSLQGFLDYGYTF. The CDR3 bases are TGTGCCAGCAGTTTACAGGGTTTTTTGGACTATGGCTACACCTTC.